This T cell receptor (beta chain) was sequenced during a study of shared clonotypes between healthy human individuals. Study at large: CD4 naive and memory got three plates each, CD8 naive two, CD8 memory one.

Naive-designated CD8 cells lacked CD45RO, were positively enriched for CCR7, and omitted terminally differentiated effector memory CD45RA+ cells. All the donors were Caucasian adults who lived in Nashville, Tennessee. The germline V and J ends were trimmed by 7 bases and 4 bases, with 4 bases remaining between them. Germline CDR1 and CDR2: LNHDA and SQIVND (reference sequence). The CDR3 has 10 residues. Using immunoSEQ multiplex PCR, the repertoire was profiled, and TCRdb retains in-frame clones only, with some absent. The sample consists of hundreds of thousands of clones, 96% of them appearing once. There are a few counts of this clone.

Sample: naive CD8+ T cells sorted from blood. The chain has TRBV19 and TRBJ1-2; unclear D gene. The clonotype was recovered from a woman younger than 45 in good health. The CDR3 sequence is CASKGYGYTF. The DNA of the CDR3 is TGTGCCAGTAAAGGCTATGGCTACACCTTC.